The T cell receptor (beta chain) described here comes from a study of blood T cell repertoires in COVID-19. Study overall: Material from acute and convalescent COVID-19 was sourced from the United States, Italy and Spain. From T cells, B-cell-depleted T cells, or PBMCs came the material, which was cDNA or gDNA.

As handled by the study authors: For nucleated cells, counts were estimated from reference gene primer amplification. Clones were read by immunoSEQ multiplex PCR, and TCRdb kept only the in-frame ones, dropping some. The DNA gave D and trimming, while V, J and clone size come from that table. Of tens of thousands of clones in the sample, approximately 83% are singletons; the top ten hold 5.5% to 7.5%. This clone was seen once. The specimen sequenced was peripheral blood. This sequence originates from a woman aged 55 to 70 with acute or convalescent COVID-19.

Here the CDR3 DNA reads TGTGCCAGCAGCTTGGCGGGGCAGGGGGCTATCTACGAGCAGTACTTC. It is translated as CASSLAGQGAIYEQYF. V usage is TRBV5-5 and J usage is TRBJ2-7, with TRBD1 identical over 8 bases. The CDR3 sequence is 16 residues long. J lost 3 bases, V lost 0 bases, and 8 bases had no gene match. The germline gives CDR1 SGHKS, CDR2 YYEKEE (reference sequence).